The 2 T cell receptor beta chains listed next were all sequenced from one sample in a study of cytomegalovirus exposure and HLA in healthy donors (TCRdb year 2017). The library was produced with the immunoSEQ multiplex PCR assay. The table comes from immuneACCESS by way of TCRdb, which keeps in-frame sequences with V and J called. Part of the clones is missing from these tables; in studies checked, under half for an unresolved V gene and the rest for unknown reasons. The sample data list some 120,000 clones, and about 90% of these were observed just once. Approximately 2% of the sample rests with the top ten. Sequencing was done on a sample of PBMCs. The receptors come from a woman under 30 in good health and CMV-seronegative.

The chain has TRBV11-2 and TRBJ2-1, with 7 bases aligning to TRBD2. There are 17 residues in the CDR3. V lost 0 bases, J lost 2 bases, and 7 bases stayed unmatched. Per the germline V gene, CDR1 is SGHAT and CDR2 is FQNNGV. The CDR3 reads CASSLDSSGTPYNEQFF. The DNA for the CDR3 is TGTGCCAGCAGCTTAGATTCCAGCGGGACCCCCTACAATGAGCAGTTCTTC.

The chain couples TRBV18 to TRBJ2-7; 7 nucleotides align to TRBD1. V lost 3 bases, J lost 3 bases, and 5 bases stayed unmatched. The germline V gene has CDR1 KGHSH and CDR2 LQKENI. The CDR3 is 14 residues long. The CDR3 region has the DNA TGTGCCAGCTCACCGGGACAGACCTACTACGAGCAGTACTTC. This codes for CASSPGQTYYEQYF.